The present T cell receptor (beta chain) was sequenced within a study of graft-versus-host responses after intestinal transplantation. Data came from immunoSEQ multiplex PCR; TCRdb stores just in-frame clones and leaves some out. Counted here are 20,000 to 25,000 clones, about 45% occurring once; the ten biggest clones make up about 1.3%. The authors combined roughly 200,000 CFSE-labeled responder cells with roughly 200,000 irradiated, violet-dye-labeled stimulator cells in plates. A sort after the reaction isolated proliferating CFSE-low CD3+CD4+ and CD3+CD8+ responders. This clone showed up just a few times. V shed 0 bases, J shed 3 bases, and the junction held 2 bases outside the gene matches. The CDR3 runs to 16 residues. CDR1 LGHNA and CDR2 YNFKEQ come from the germline V gene. Study results and limitations: Graft-donor T cell macrochimerism coincided with high graft-versus-host to host-versus-graft clonal ratios in allografts.

This sample comprised alloreactive CD8+ T cells from a mixed lymphocyte reaction culture, obtained before transplantation. Subset meaning: CFSE-low proliferating T cells sorted from roughly 6-day pre-transplant mixed lymphocyte reaction (GvH or HvG direction). The TCR sequence derives from a human patient who was an organ donor for intestinal transplantation. V is TRBV4-2 and J is TRBJ2-1; 10 bases are shared with TRBD2. CDR3 sequence (DNA): TGTGCCAGCAGCCAAGATGTAGCGGGAGGCTACAATGAGCAGTTCTTC. Residues: CASSQDVAGGYNEQFF.